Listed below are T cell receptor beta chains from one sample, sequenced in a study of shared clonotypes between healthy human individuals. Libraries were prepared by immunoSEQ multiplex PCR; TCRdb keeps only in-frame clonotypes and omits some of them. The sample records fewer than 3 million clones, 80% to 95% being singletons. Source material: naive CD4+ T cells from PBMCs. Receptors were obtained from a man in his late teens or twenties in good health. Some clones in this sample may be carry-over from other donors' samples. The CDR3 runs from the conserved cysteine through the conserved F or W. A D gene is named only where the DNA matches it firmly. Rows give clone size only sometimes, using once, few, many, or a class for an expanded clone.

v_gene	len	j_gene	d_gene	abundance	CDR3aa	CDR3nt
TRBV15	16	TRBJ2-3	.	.	CATSSVLGQGTDTQYF	TGTGCCACCAGCAGCGTATTGGGGCAGGGGACAGATACGCAGTATTTT
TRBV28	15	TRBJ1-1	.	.	CASSQDGLGITEAFF	TGTGCCAGCAGTCAGGACGGACTTGGGATCACTGAAGCTTTCTTT
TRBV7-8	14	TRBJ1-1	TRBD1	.	CASSMIQGGTEAFF	TGTGCCAGCAGCATGATACAGGGGGGTACTGAAGCTTTCTTT
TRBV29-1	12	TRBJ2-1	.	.	CSVGTIFNEQFF	TGCAGCGTTGGGACTATCTTCAATGAGCAGTTCTTC
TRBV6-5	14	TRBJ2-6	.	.	CASRDASGANVLTF	TGTGCCAGCCGCGACGCATCTGGGGCCAACGTCCTGACTTTC
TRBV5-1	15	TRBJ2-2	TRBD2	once	CASSWLAGPSGELFF	TGCGCCAGCAGCTGGCTAGCGGGACCCTCCGGGGAGCTGTTTTTT
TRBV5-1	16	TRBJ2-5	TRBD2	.	CASSLPPSGRGKTQYF	TGCGCCAGCAGCTTGCCACCTAGCGGGAGGGGAAAGACCCAGTACTTC
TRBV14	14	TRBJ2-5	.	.	CASSQEPGGETQYF	TGTGCCAGCAGCCAAGAACCTGGGGGGGAGACCCAGTACTTC
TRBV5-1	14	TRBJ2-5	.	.	CASSSRQPQETQYF	TGCGCCAGCAGCTCGCGACAGCCGCAAGAGACCCAGTACTTC
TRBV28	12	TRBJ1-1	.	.	CASRSMNTEAFF	TGTGCCAGCAGGAGTATGAACACTGAAGCTTTCTTT
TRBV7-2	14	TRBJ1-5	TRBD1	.	CASSSGGLGQPQHF	TGTGCCAGCAGCTCAGGGGGTCTGGGGCAGCCCCAGCATTTT
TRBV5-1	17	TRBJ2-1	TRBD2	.	CASSSTASGRAYNEQFF	TGCGCCAGCAGCTCAACGGCTAGCGGGAGGGCCTACAATGAGCAGTTCTTC
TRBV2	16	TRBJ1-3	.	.	CASSVSDRSSGNTIYF	TGTGCCAGCAGTGTGTCCGACCGCAGCTCTGGAAACACCATATATTTT
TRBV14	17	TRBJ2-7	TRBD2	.	CASSLRAGAGGPYEQYF	TGTGCCAGCAGCTTGAGAGCGGGAGCGGGAGGGCCTTACGAGCAGTACTTC
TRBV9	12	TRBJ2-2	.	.	CASSVAAGELFF	TGTGCCAGCAGCGTAGCGGCCGGGGAGCTGTTTTTT
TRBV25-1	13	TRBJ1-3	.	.	CASSPGGASTIYF	TGTGCCAGCAGCCCTGGGGGGGCCTCCACCATATATTTT
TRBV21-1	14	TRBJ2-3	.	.	CARRAPRHTDTQYF	TGTGCCAGGAGGGCTCCTCGCCACACAGATACGCAGTATTTT
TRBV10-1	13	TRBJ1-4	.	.	CASNNRVDEKLFF	TGCGCCAGCAATAACAGGGTCGATGAAAAACTGTTTTTT
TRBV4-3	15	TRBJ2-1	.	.	CASSQGPRAVDEQFF	TGCGCCAGCAGCCAAGGTCCCCGGGCCGTGGATGAGCAGTTCTTC
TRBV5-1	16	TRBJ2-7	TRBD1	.	CASSRQWDSRFGEQYF	TGCGCCAGCTCCAGGCAATGGGACAGCCGTTTCGGTGAGCAGTACTTC
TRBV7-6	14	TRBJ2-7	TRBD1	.	CASSLATNRDRLNF	TGTGCCAGCAGCTTAGCGACCAACCGGGACAGACTCAATTTC
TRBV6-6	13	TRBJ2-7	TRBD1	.	CASRKGQGYEQYF	TGTGCCAGCAGGAAGGGACAGGGTTACGAGCAGTACTTC
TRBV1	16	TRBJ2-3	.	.	CTSSIPHLLCTDTQYF	TGCACCAGCAGCATCCCGCACCTTTTATGCACAGATACGCAGTATTTT
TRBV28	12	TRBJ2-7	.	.	CASSLLEGTQYF	TGTGCCAGCAGTTTGCTTGAGGGAACGCAGTACTTC
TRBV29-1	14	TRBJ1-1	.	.	CSVDYGQGFPEAFF	TGCAGCGTTGATTACGGGCAGGGGTTCCCTGAAGCTTTCTTT
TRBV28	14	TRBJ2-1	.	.	CASTPDFSYNEQFF	TGTGCCAGCACACCGGACTTCTCCTACAATGAGCAGTTCTTC
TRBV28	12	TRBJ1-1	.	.	CASRTRDTEAFF	TGTGCCAGCAGGACCAGGGACACTGAAGCTTTCTTT
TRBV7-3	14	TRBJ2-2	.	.	CASSFERNTGELFF	TGTGCCAGCAGCTTCGAGAGGAACACCGGGGAGCTGTTTTTT